These 5 T cell receptor beta chains came from one sample sequenced in a study of OX40 agonist ivuxolimab in advanced cancers. TCRdb's copy holds only in-frame clones and misses some; the assay was immunoSEQ multiplex PCR. The sample includes about 80,000 clones, 90% seen only once; the top ten take about 0.7%. Sequences were derived from CD4+ or CD8+ T cells sorted from blood, sampled in a trial of the OX40 agonist ivuxolimab. These receptors originate from an adult with an advanced solid tumor such as melanoma, head and neck, liver or kidney cancer.

The chain joins TRBV15 to TRBJ1-2; tentative D call: TRBD1 (5 bases). The CDR3 loop spans 15 amino acids. CDR1 is LNHNV and CDR2 is YYDKDF in the germline V gene (reference sequence). V was clipped by 0 bases and J by 0 bases, with 8 bases between them. CDR3 amino acids: CATSRDKGSNYGYTF. As DNA, the CDR3 is TGTGCCACCAGCAGAGATAAGGGGTCTAACTATGGCTACACCTTC.

The J gene is TRBJ2-3, the V gene TRBV5-1; maybe TRBD2 (5 bases). The CDR3 covers 13 residues. Trimming shortened V by 4 bases and J by 4 bases, and 10 bases separated the two germline ends. Germline V CDR1 and CDR2: SGHRS, YFSETQ. The CDR3 coding sequence is TGCGCCAGCAGCCCGGACTGGGCAGATACGCAGTATTTT. Amino acids: CASSPDWADTQYF.

This clone appeared a single time. CDR3: CASSKVGLAGSEQYF. The CDR3 DNA sequence: TGTGCCAGCAGCAAAGTAGGACTAGCGGGAAGCGAGCAGTACTTC. This rearrangement joins TRBV7-9 to TRBJ2-7; 12 bases line up with TRBD2. The CDR3 is 15 amino acids. Germline CDR1 is SEHNR and CDR2 is FQNEAQ (reference sequence). V was clipped by 5 bases and J by 6 bases; unmatched bases: 8.

This rearrangement joins TRBV7-9 to TRBJ1-1, with D tentatively TRBD1 (5 bases). Germline CDR1 is SEHNR and CDR2 is FQNEAQ (reference sequence). Trimming removed 3 bases at V and 1 base at J, with 9 bases between. This CDR3 spans 14 amino acids. As DNA, the CDR3 is TGTGCCAGCAGCTTCGGACAATCGAACACTGAAGCTTTCTTT. The encoded protein is CASSFGQSNTEAFF.

The CDR3 DNA sequence: TGTGCCAGCAGCCCCGGACAGGGGCGGAACACTGAAGCTTTCTTT. This codes for CASSPGQGRNTEAFF. This rearrangement joins TRBV7-9 to TRBJ1-1, with TRBD1 matching over 9 bases. Per the germline V gene, CDR1 is SEHNR and CDR2 is FQNEAQ (reference sequence). The CDR3 loop spans 15 amino acids. V shed 5 bases, J shed 1 base, and the junction held 5 bases outside the gene matches.